The 2 T cell receptor beta chains below come from one sample, sequenced in a study of cytomegalovirus exposure and HLA in healthy donors. PCR was performed using 60 Vbeta and 13 Jbeta primers. Libraries were prepared by immunoSEQ multiplex PCR; TCRdb keeps only in-frame clonotypes and omits some of them. The sample includes under 40,000 clones, roughly 80% seen only once; the top ten take around 6%. Material: PBMCs. These receptors all stem from a male donor in good health and CMV-seronegative.

This rearrangement joins TRBV28 to TRBJ2-2; D unresolved. Germline V gene lookup returns CDR1 MDHEN and CDR2 SYDVKM. Deletions cut 6 bases from V and 4 bases from J, with 9 bases between. The CDR3 contains 13 residues. The CDR3 region has the DNA TGTGCCAGCAGCGTTATTCTCACCGGGGAGCTGTTTTTT. Protein: CASSVILTGELFF.

About this clone itself: Other DNA sequences of this sample code for an identical CDR3. The CDR3 reads CAWSVQGYEQYF. The CDR3 nucleotides read TGTGCCTGGAGTGTTCAGGGTTACGAGCAGTACTTC. This chain connects TRBV30 to TRBJ2-7, with a possible D match to TRBD1 (5 bases). The CDR3 length is 12 residues. The V end lost 0 bases, the J end lost 4 bases, and 7 bases lay between the germline ends. CDR1 is GTSNPN, CDR2 SVGIG, per germline (reference sequence).